This T cell receptor beta chain was obtained from a study of blood T cell repertoires in COVID-19. Study overall: Sample material is recorded as cDNA or gDNA derived from T cells, B-cell-depleted T cells, or PBMCs.

Seattle cases were enrolled at active infection and followed longitudinally. Original processing notes: Reference gene primers were amplified, and this amplification served to estimate nucleated cell counts. Sequencing was performed with immunoSEQ multiplex PCR; in TCRdb, only in-frame clones are kept and a portion is missing. That table furnishes V, J and clone size, whereas the DNA furnished D and trimming. This table holds hundreds of thousands of clones, 85% to 90% found once. The CDR3 has 17 amino acids. CDR1 is MNHEY and CDR2 is SMNVEV in the germline V gene (reference sequence). V lost 2 bases to trimming and J lost 3 bases, with 17 bases between them.

The sequence was collected from a woman aged 50 to 60 with COVID-19, enrolled during active disease. The chain uses TRBV27 and TRBJ1-5; TRBD1 might be the D (5 bases). Sequenced material: peripheral blood. The CDR3 protein is CASSLSWIGVNNQPQHF. CDR3 bases: TGTGCCAGCAGTTTAAGTTGGATAGGGGTGAACAATCAGCCCCAGCATTTT.